These 13 T cell receptor beta chains came from one sample sequenced in a study of blood T cell repertoires in COVID-19. Profiled with immunoSEQ multiplex PCR; TCRdb holds only in-frame clones, not every one. This sample carries roughly 200,000 clones, 80% to 90% of them seen once, and the ten largest clones take more than 3%. The sequenced sample was peripheral blood. These receptor sequences come from a man aged 55 to 69 with acute or convalescent COVID-19.

This chain uses TRBV5-8 with TRBJ2-5, with 7 nucleotides matching TRBD2. The CDR3 has 13 amino acids. Germline trimming cut 4 bases from V and 10 bases from J; bases unmatched to any gene: 10. CDR1 is SGHTS, CDR2 YDEGEE, per germline. CDR3: CASSNLAVGDQYF. The DNA for the CDR3 is TGTGCCAGCAGCAATCTAGCGGTGGGTGACCAGTACTTC.

This clone was seen a single time. The chain joins TRBV6-1 to TRBJ2-7; D perhaps matches TRBD1 (5 bases). CDR1 is MNHNS, CDR2 SASEGT, per germline. V was pared by 2 bases and J by 1 base, with 9 bases between. CDR3 length: 14 amino acids. The CDR3 nucleotides read TGTGCCAGCAGTGAACCAGGGCTATCCTACGAGCAGTACTTC. This translates into CASSEPGLSYEQYF.

The chain carries TRBV19 and TRBJ2-7; maybe TRBD1 (6 bases). The V end was cut by 5 bases, the J end by 7 bases, with 15 bases between. Germline CDR1 reads LNHDA; CDR2 reads SQIVND (reference sequence). This CDR3 contains 13 residues. The CDR3 nucleotides are TGTGCCAGTAGTCAAACAGGGACCTGGGAGCAGTACTTC. Encoded protein: CASSQTGTWEQYF.

This chain uses TRBV27 with TRBJ2-5; weak D call: TRBD2 (7 bases). The CDR3 is 16 residues long. CDR1 MNHEY and CDR2 SMNVEV come from the germline V gene (reference sequence). The V and J ends lost 7 bases and 5 bases respectively, with 23 bases between them. DNA for the CDR3: TGTGCCAGCACTAAGCGGGGCGCAGGGGCACGGGAGACCCAGTACTTC. Amino acids: CASTKRGAGARETQYF.

This chain uses TRBV5-6 with TRBJ2-2, with 12 bases that match TRBD2. The germline CDR1 and CDR2 sequences are SGHDT and YYEEEE. The CDR3 sequence is 17 residues long. V dropped 4 bases and J dropped 5; count of bases not matched to a gene: 9. The CDR3 DNA sequence: TGTGCCAGCAGCCACGGACTAGCGGGATACCGTACCGGGGAGCTGTTTTTT. Protein sequence: CASSHGLAGYRTGELFF.

This rearrangement joins TRBV30 to TRBJ2-2; weak D call: TRBD2 (7 bases). Trimming took off 4 bases at V and 5 bases at J, with 14 bases between the two ends. Germline assignment: CDR1 GTSNPN and CDR2 SVGIG (reference sequence). The CDR3 runs 14 residues. This CDR3 is CAWIRGAETGELFF. DNA of the CDR3: TGTGCCTGGATACGGGGGGCAGAGACCGGGGAGCTGTTTTTT.

The chain uses TRBV5-4 and TRBJ2-2; 8 nucleotides agree with TRBD2. Germline loops: CDR1 SGHNT, CDR2 YYREEE (reference sequence). After removal of 7 bases from V and 1 base from J, the junction contained 6 bases not matched to a gene. This CDR3 comprises 15 residues. The CDR3 sequence: CASGGTRQNTGELFF. In nucleotides, the CDR3 is TGTGCCAGCGGGGGGACTAGGCAGAACACCGGGGAGCTGTTTTTT.

The chain carries TRBV19 and TRBJ1-5; 10 nucleotides align to TRBD1. This CDR3 has 14 residues. Germline lookup yields CDR1 LNHDA and CDR2 SQIVND (reference sequence). Trimming took 5 bases from V and 9 from J; bases not matched to a gene: 7. CDR3: CASSGDRGIGPQHF. CDR3 coding DNA: TGTGCCAGTAGTGGGGACAGGGGAATTGGGCCCCAGCATTTT.

V usage is TRBV28 and J usage is TRBJ2-7; 7 bases are a match to TRBD2. V lost 6 bases, J lost 0 bases, and 5 bases stayed unmatched. Germline CDR1 and CDR2: MDHEN and SYDVKM. The CDR3 runs to 14 residues. This CDR3 reads CASSFGGSSYEQYF. CDR3 bases: TGTGCCAGCAGCTTCGGCGGGAGCTCCTACGAGCAGTACTTC.

This clone came up once. The chain has TRBV12-2 and TRBJ2-1; the table gives TRBD2 as D, unverified against the DNA. TRBV12-2 is a documented pseudogene. The CDR3 runs 15 residues. The CDR3 loop is CASRGWGRERNEQFF. The CDR3 DNA reads as TGTGCAAGTCGCGGCTGGGGGCGGGAGCGGAATGAGCAGTTCTTC.

The V call is TRBV25-1, the J call TRBJ2-1; 8 bases line up with TRBD2. J gave up 1 base and V 7 bases, and 3 bases lay outside the gene matches. The CDR3 is made up of 14 amino acids. Germline V CDR1 and CDR2: MGHDK, SYGVNS. DNA for the CDR3: TGTGCCAGCACCCCGGGGGGGTCCTACAATGAGCAGTTCTTC. Translated, it gives CASTPGGSYNEQFF.

The V and J genes are TRBV19 and TRBJ2-2, with a weak D call TRBD2 (5 bases). Trimming removed 4 bases from V and 7 bases from J, with 13 bases in between. The germline V gene encodes CDR1 LNHDA and CDR2 SQIVND (reference sequence). The CDR3 length is 14 residues. This chain's CDR3 is CASSTGGPVGELFF. CDR3 bases: TGTGCCAGTAGTACCGGAGGCCCTGTCGGGGAGCTGTTTTTT.

The rearrangement joins TRBV3-1 (or the pseudogene TRBV3-2) to TRBJ1-5; unclear D gene. Germline V gene sequence: CDR1 LGHDT, CDR2 YNNKEL (reference sequence). There are 15 residues in the CDR3. Trimming took off 0 bases at V and 4 bases at J, with 10 bases between the two ends. Here the CDR3 reads CASSQDMAGNQPQHF. In DNA form, the CDR3 reads TGTGCCAGCAGCCAAGACATGGCGGGGAATCAGCCCCAGCATTTT.